A single T cell receptor beta chain is shown here with its context. This sample was included in a study of T cell changes during pregnancy in multiple sclerosis. J was trimmed by 7 bases and V by 6 bases; bases with no gene match: 6. The CDR3 extends over 13 amino acids. Germline V gene sequence: CDR1 ENHRY, CDR2 SYGVKD. TCRdb's copy holds only in-frame clones and misses some; the assay was immunoSEQ multiplex PCR. The sample includes 70,000 or so clones, roughly 93% of them seen just once. The material sequenced was peripheral blood, taken in the third trimester of pregnancy. The gene calls are TRBV10-3 and TRBJ2-1, with 7 bases matching TRBD2. This clonotype was sampled from a female donor with multiple sclerosis, enrolled in a pregnancy study. CDR3 in amino acids: CAIRGQGGNEQFF. CDR3 sequence (DNA): TGTGCCATCAGGGGCCAGGGAGGGAATGAGCAGTTCTTC.